Described below is a single T cell receptor (beta chain) sequence and its context. The antigen it binds to is not known. Nothing much larger sits one base from this clone, and base qualities are not available. Library method: the immunoSEQ multiplex PCR assay. A mixture of 60 forward primers for TCR Vbeta segments and 13 reverse primers for TCR Jbeta segments was used in the multiplex PCR. Amplification of the CDR3 region of rearranged TCR beta genes was performed with a multiplex PCR assay on genomic DNA. The Illumina HiSeq System was used to sequence the amplified TCR beta libraries as 87-base-pair reads. In the source study's methods: Across the 640 or so repertoires, a later analysis counted 60 million to 90 million unique TCR beta chains, roughly 11 million of which were shared by at least two donors. A nearest-neighbor algorithm error-corrected the raw reads and collapsed the reads into unique sequences, merging closely related sequences to remove PCR and sequencing errors. To assign V, D and J gene segments, CDR3 sequences were aligned to IMGT reference sequences. For a sequence to be retained, a match of at least six nucleotides to both a V gene segment and a J gene segment was required. A rearrangement was called productive if the CDR3 had no stop codons and remained in frame with V and J, and every other rearrangement was called non-productive. Following IMGT convention, CDR3 was defined as the stretch from the second conserved V-encoded cysteine to the conserved J-encoded phenylalanine. Sequences without an unambiguous match to a single V gene segment were excluded from the earlier analysis of 450 to 650 of the donors. In an earlier analysis of 500 to 750 of the donors, V segments were called functional above 56.7% productive rearrangements and were called segregating when the between-donor standard deviation exceeded 5%. A statistical classification framework was developed to diagnose cytomegalovirus status using the catalog of TCR beta chain sequences. In a later analysis, V and J genes were assigned by comparing TCR nucleotide sequences against IMGT/GENE-DB human TR gene sequences. A later analysis assigned CDR3 sequences and most-parsimonious VDJ recombination scenarios with the TCRdist pipeline. In a later analysis, each TCR beta chain was defined by its CDR3 amino acid sequence together with its V-gene family, and reads without a unique V-gene family were excluded. In a later analysis, some 600 highly shared, low-generation-probability nucleotide sequences were removed to address suspected cross-contamination and a sequencing artifact. For each public chain, a later analysis derived a clonal expansion index from normalized ranks of inferred template counts within each repertoire. A later analysis computed generation probabilities with a VDJ recombination model fitted to out-of-frame rearrangements, and checked the results against IGoR. A later analysis scored TCR-TCR, TCR-HLA and TCR-CMV co-occurrence with hypergeometric tests, applying a repertoire-size bias correction to TCR pairs. In a later analysis, false discovery rates were estimated by permuting HLA or CMV assignments 20 times. In a later analysis, co-occurring TCRs were grouped using DBSCAN, with TCRdist sequence similarity added in when clustering inside HLA-allele-positive subsets. Repertoires with fewer than 30,000 or more than 120,000 public chains were left out of co-occurrence clustering, as were a handful of repertoires with anomalous nucleotide sharing. Sourced from immuneACCESS, this table was stored by TCRdb with only in-frame sequences that have V and J called. A share of the clones is absent; for the studies checked, an unresolved V gene accounts for under half, and the remainder has no known explanation. Clone size and V and J calls were adopted from that table, with D and trimming inferred from the DNA. Recorded for this sample are under 200,000 clones; about 78% of them occurred a single time. The top ten clones comprise around 6% of the sample.

In total, 666 healthy bone marrow donors made up the cohort. At the time of sampling, every cohort member was nominally healthy, though immune exposures that went unrecorded were likely present. The donor tested CMV seronegative, placing the donor among the 350 or so seronegative members of the cohort. A peripheral blood sample was provided by each donor, and peripheral blood mononuclear cells were used for TCR beta sequencing. Genomic DNA was extracted from the blood cell samples with the Qiagen DNeasy Blood Extraction Kit. The record originates from a study of cytomegalovirus exposure and HLA in healthy donors (TCRdb year 2017). Regarding the study in general: According to an earlier analysis of around 600 of the donors, about 179 million T cells yielded 100 million or so unique TCR beta sequences and around 280 Gb of sequence data. In addition to the first cohort of around 670 subjects, a separate validation cohort of over 90 different subjects was used. HLA typing covered class I and class II loci at four-digit resolution. Donor age, sex, ethnicity and CMV serostatus were collected together with the repertoire data. In a later genetic analysis, genome-wide SNP genotypes for about 55% of the 666 donors were used, and that subset was treated as a discovery cohort. To predict cytomegalovirus infection status, the study brought together high-throughput TCR immunosequencing, statistical association of individual TCRs with disease status, and machine learning. All discovery cohort repertoires had been generated using a single sequencing platform. To decide whether each TCR beta V gene segment behaved as functional or pseudogenic, an earlier analysis of some 600 of the donors relied on high-throughput TCR beta sequencing. On average, about 240,000 unique TCR beta nucleotide sequences were sequenced per donor among some 430 genotyped donors of the cohort, with around 19% of those sequences being non-productive. The study aimed to test whether cataloging public T cell receptors could reveal signatures of past pathogen exposure. The later analysis used no new phenotypic data to find candidate immune exposures, relying instead on TCR beta sequences and their occurrence across donors. Of the roughly 400 genotyped donors, approximately 80% fell in the genetic ancestry cluster associated with self-reported Caucasian donors. A later analysis re-examined previously published TCR beta repertoires from 600 to 700 donors and added high-resolution HLA genotyping to investigate patterns of TCR occurrence. Several DR-DQ haplotypes were handled as single units for association and clustering because linkage in the cohort was strong. Using immunosequencing, the study profiled T cell repertoires from 640 or so subjects and related those repertoires to cytomegalovirus serostatus. Roughly 300 gigabases of sequencing data and tens of millions of unique TCR sequences were included in an early release covering about 700 HLA-typed donors. Typing coverage differed by locus: A, B, C, DRB1 and DQB1 were typed in about 629-640 donors, DQA1 in 500 to 550, DPA1 in 600 to 610, and DPB1 in 400 to 490. What the research found in general, with its limitations: Correlated functional status among segregating V segments might reflect linkage disequilibrium, but an unknown experimental factor could not be ruled out. In a later analysis, HLA-associated TCR beta chains showed more clonal expansion and lower generation probabilities than non-associated chains that were equally common. At a false discovery rate of 0.05, a later analysis linked 16,951 TCR beta sequences to specific HLA alleles. This cohort had only TCR beta chains sequenced, and the lack of alpha or paired-chain data limited which features could be detected. Across donors, most TCR sequences were observed very rarely, whereas some public TCRs were present in many individuals. Cytomegalovirus status was reported to be diagnosed by the classifier with high specificity and sensitivity in both the original and validation cohorts. A later genetic analysis reported fewer N-insertions in productive TCRs among donors in an Asian-associated ancestry cluster than the 666-donor mean. In a later analysis, the rate of TCR association differed among HLA loci, with DRB1 alleles having the most associated TCRs and HLA-C alleles having the fewest. Immune exposure information for the cohort was limited to CMV serostatus. In a later analysis, most CMV-associated TCR beta chains were found to appear HLA-restricted, with HLA associations seemingly driven largely by CMV exposure. Strong co-occurrence of HLA alleles, especially DR and DQ, made assigning TCR associations to individual alleles difficult. According to a later analysis, parvovirus B19, influenza, CMV and Epstein-Barr virus appeared linked to several top co-occurrence clusters. A cluster of highly shared sequence variants was judged likely to be a technical artifact of the sequencing pipeline. Because HLA typing was unavailable for some donors at each locus, only the typed subset was used in association tests. V-gene and J-gene trimming of TCR beta chains was associated with a missense DCLRE1C variant in a later genetic analysis, and the association was replicated in an independent cohort. The study listed 164 TCR beta chains as associated with cytomegalovirus. Sequencing depth was assumed to be roughly uniform across donors in the presence/absence analyses, though that assumption may not hold. In an earlier analysis of some 500 of the donors, most TCR beta V segments appeared in productive rearrangements about 87% or about 30% of the time, broadly matching IMGT annotations. According to the authors, the approach could potentially be generalized to other disease states and immunological phenotypes. Three of the identified cytomegalovirus-associated TCR beta chains were confirmed in vitro to be specific for cytomegalovirus antigens. A further reported finding was that TCR beta sequences accurately predicted the HLA-A and HLA-B alleles for most subjects in the first cohort. Because counts were too low, about 18 rarely observed V segments, including chromosome 9 orphons, were excluded from the earlier analysis of several hundred of the donors.

The sample comprised PBMCs. This TCR was sampled from a man aged 35-49 years in good health and CMV-seronegative.

The CDR3 region: CASSVGQGGLAGLQETQYF. The DNA reads as follows: TGTGCCAGCAGCGTCGGACAGGGAGGGTTAGCGGGTTTACAAGAGACCCAGTACTTC. The V and J segments used are TRBV9 and TRBJ2-5, and the D gene may be TRBD1, 8 bases matching. Deletion took 2 bases off V and 2 bases off J, with a span of 25 bases between the germline ends. The germline V gene provides CDR1 SGDLS and CDR2 YYNGEE. From the cysteine through the phenylalanine, the CDR3 covers 19 amino acids. Just the 57-base CDR3 DNA is kept, in frame starting at base 1.